Sequencing of this T cell receptor (beta chain) was carried out in a study of long-term antiretroviral therapy in people with HIV. General study results and limits: Spans of CDR3 length were tighter for HIV repertoires than for controls. The study collected blood between about 2004 and 2017, possibly under older ART regimens.

immunoSEQ v3.0 was run at survey level. This table comes from immunoSEQ multiplex PCR, and its TCRdb copy is limited to in-frame clones, with some not included. Among roughly 30,000 clones listed, 80% to 85% were seen once. About this clone: Its antigen is unidentified.

The CDR3 has 18 residues. V was cut by 1 base and J by 1 base, with 17 bases left in between. The germline CDR1 and CDR2 sequences are SGHRS and YFSETQ. Here the sequenced sample was unsorted PBMCs, taken 2.7 to 2.8 years after starting antiretroviral therapy. This receptor was obtained from a man aged 30 to 45 with HIV. The chain combines TRBV5-1 with TRBJ2-2; D unclear. The CDR3, as DNA: TGCGCCAGCAGCTTGAAAAAAGGGCCAGCAGAGAACACCGGGGAGCTGTTTTTT. Its translation: CASSLKKGPAENTGELFF.